Listed below are T cell receptor beta chains from one sample, sequenced in a study of cytomegalovirus exposure and HLA in healthy donors. The table came from immunoSEQ multiplex PCR; TCRdb's copy has only in-frame clones and leaves some out. This sample's clone table lists just over 150,000 clones. The sequenced sample consisted of PBMCs. Receptor source: a man aged 30-40 years in good health and CMV-seronegative. CDR3s include the opening cysteine and the closing phenylalanine or tryptophan. D genes are given only for firm matches.

v_call: TRBV5-1
j_call: TRBJ1-1
d_call: TRBD1
cdr3_aa: CASSLQGAGEDNEAFF
cdr3_nt: TGCGCCAGCAGCCTCCAGGGGGCCGGGGAGGATAATGAAGCTTTCTTT

v_call: TRBV4-1
j_call: TRBJ2-1
d_call: TRBD2
cdr3_aa: CASSQDRLAGVKNEQFF
cdr3_nt: TGCGCCAGCAGCCAGGACAGACTAGCGGGAGTAAAGAATGAGCAGTTCTTC

v_call: TRBV28
j_call: TRBJ1-1
d_call: TRBD1
cdr3_aa: CASSLGTALRNTEAFF
cdr3_nt: TGTGCCAGCAGTCTTGGGACAGCGCTGCGGAACACTGAAGCTTTCTTT

v_call: TRBV5-6
j_call: TRBJ2-7
d_call: TRBD1
cdr3_aa: CASSLPGQGKSYEQYF
cdr3_nt: TGTGCCAGCAGCTTGCCCGGACAGGGGAAATCCTACGAGCAGTACTTC

v_call: TRBV25-1
j_call: TRBJ2-1
d_call: TRBD2
cdr3_aa: CASTELAGEGGEQFF
cdr3_nt: TGTGCCAGCACGGAACTAGCGGGAGAGGGAGGTGAGCAGTTCTTC

v_call: TRBV7-8
j_call: TRBJ1-2
d_call: TRBD1
cdr3_aa: CASSAHLPGQGAGGYTF
cdr3_nt: TGTGCCAGCAGCGCACATTTACCGGGACAGGGGGCGGGTGGCTACACCTTC

v_call: TRBV19
j_call: TRBJ2-7
d_call: TRBD2
cdr3_aa: CASSIAPGLAGAYEQYF
cdr3_nt: TGTGCCAGTAGTATAGCGCCGGGACTAGCGGGAGCGTACGAGCAGTACTTC

v_call: TRBV5-8
j_call: TRBJ2-3
d_call: TRBD2
cdr3_aa: CASSFSGTSDSDTQYF
cdr3_nt: TGTGCCAGCAGCTTCTCCGGGACTAGTGATTCAGATACGCAGTATTTT

v_call: TRBV18
j_call: TRBJ2-3
d_call: TRBD2
cdr3_aa: CASSPTASGETQYF
cdr3_nt: TGTGCCAGCTCACCAACGGCTAGCGGAGAGACGCAGTATTTT

v_call: TRBV7-6
j_call: TRBJ2-1
d_call: TRBD1
cdr3_aa: CASSFDQGATNEQFF
cdr3_nt: TGTGCCAGCAGCTTTGATCAGGGGGCCACGAATGAGCAGTTCTTC

v_call: TRBV6-5
j_call: TRBJ2-5
d_call: .
cdr3_aa: CASSWGREVATQYF
cdr3_nt: TGTGCCAGCAGTTGGGGCAGGGAAGTCGCGACCCAGTACTTC

v_call: TRBV6-1
j_call: TRBJ1-5
d_call: TRBD1
cdr3_aa: CASSVGGTGGGNQPQHF
cdr3_nt: TGTGCCAGCAGTGTAGGGGGGACAGGGGGCGGCAATCAGCCCCAGCATTTT

v_call: TRBV6-1
j_call: TRBJ2-2
d_call: .
cdr3_aa: CASSVGTTNTGELFF
cdr3_nt: TGTGCCAGCAGTGTGGGGACAACCAACACCGGGGAGCTGTTTTTT

v_call: TRBV19
j_call: TRBJ1-2
d_call: TRBD1
cdr3_aa: CASRSGGAGSYGYTF
cdr3_nt: TGTGCCAGCAGATCAGGGGGCGCGGGGAGCTATGGCTACACCTTC

v_call: TRBV13
j_call: TRBJ2-1
d_call: .
cdr3_aa: CASSSLAESYNEQFF
cdr3_nt: TGTGCCAGCAGCTCCCTAGCTGAATCCTACAATGAGCAGTTCTTC

v_call: TRBV6-5
j_call: TRBJ1-3
d_call: TRBD1
cdr3_aa: CASSWRGPSGNTIYF
cdr3_nt: TGTGCCAGCAGTTGGAGGGGGCCAAGTGGAAACACCATATATTTT

v_call: TRBV7-9
j_call: TRBJ2-2
d_call: .
cdr3_aa: CASSTYYSSNTGELFF
cdr3_nt: TGTGCCAGCAGCACCTACTACTCCTCGAACACCGGGGAGCTGTTTTTT

v_call: TRBV6-5
j_call: TRBJ2-1
d_call: .
cdr3_aa: CASSLEPGSPYNEQFF
cdr3_nt: TGTGCCAGCAGTTTGGAGCCGGGAAGCCCGTACAATGAGCAGTTCTTC

v_call: TRBV6-1
j_call: TRBJ2-3
d_call: TRBD2
cdr3_aa: CASSRLAGGTDTQYF
cdr3_nt: TGTGCCAGCAGTCGGCTAGCGGGAGGTACAGATACGCAGTATTTT

v_call: TRBV28
j_call: TRBJ2-1
d_call: .
cdr3_aa: CASLRGLGNEQFF
cdr3_nt: TGTGCCAGTCTGCGGGGGCTTGGGAATGAGCAGTTCTTC

v_call: TRBV6-1
j_call: TRBJ2-7
d_call: TRBD2
cdr3_aa: CASSGTSGREEQYF
cdr3_nt: TGTGCCAGCAGTGGGACTAGCGGGAGGGAGGAGCAGTACTTC

v_call: TRBV5-4
j_call: TRBJ2-1
d_call: TRBD1
cdr3_aa: CASRAGQAPPVDEQFF
cdr3_nt: TGTGCCAGCAGGGCGGGACAGGCGCCCCCGGTTGATGAGCAGTTCTTC

v_call: TRBV19
j_call: TRBJ1-5
d_call: .
cdr3_aa: CASSKAGSMDQPQHF
cdr3_nt: TGTGCCAGTAGTAAGGCAGGGTCGATGGATCAGCCCCAGCATTTT

v_call: TRBV6-1
j_call: TRBJ2-7
d_call: TRBD1
cdr3_aa: CASIKNRGPYEQYF
cdr3_nt: TGTGCCAGCATAAAGAACAGGGGTCCCTACGAGCAGTACTTC

v_call: TRBV2
j_call: TRBJ2-5
d_call: .
cdr3_aa: CASSEVEANQETQYF
cdr3_nt: TGTGCCAGCAGTGAAGTCGAGGCAAACCAAGAGACCCAGTACTTC

v_call: TRBV9
j_call: TRBJ2-7
d_call: .
cdr3_aa: CASSVTMEESEQYF
cdr3_nt: TGTGCCAGCAGCGTCACCATGGAGGAAAGCGAGCAGTACTTC

v_call: TRBV2
j_call: TRBJ1-5
d_call: TRBD1
cdr3_aa: CASIGTGDQPQHF
cdr3_nt: TGTGCCAGCATTGGGACAGGGGATCAGCCCCAGCATTTT

v_call: TRBV6-5
j_call: TRBJ2-4
d_call: .
cdr3_aa: CASSPSTGNIQYF
cdr3_nt: TGTGCCAGCAGTCCCTCCACCGGGAACATTCAGTACTTC

v_call: TRBV11-2
j_call: TRBJ2-7
d_call: .
cdr3_aa: CASGGGDRSYEQYF
cdr3_nt: TGTGCCAGCGGAGGGGGGGACAGGTCCTACGAGCAGTACTTC